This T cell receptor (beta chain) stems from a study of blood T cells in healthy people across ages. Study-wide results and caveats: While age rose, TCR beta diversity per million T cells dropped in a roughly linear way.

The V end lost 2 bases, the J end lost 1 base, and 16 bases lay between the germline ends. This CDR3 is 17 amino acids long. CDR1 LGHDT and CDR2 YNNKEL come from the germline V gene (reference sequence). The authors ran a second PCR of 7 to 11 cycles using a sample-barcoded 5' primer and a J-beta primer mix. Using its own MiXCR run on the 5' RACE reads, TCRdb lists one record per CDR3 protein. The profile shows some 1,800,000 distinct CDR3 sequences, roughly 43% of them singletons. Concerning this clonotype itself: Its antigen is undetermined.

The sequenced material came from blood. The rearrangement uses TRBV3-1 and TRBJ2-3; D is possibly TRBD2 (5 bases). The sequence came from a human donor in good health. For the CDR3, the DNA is TGTGCCAGCAGCCAATGGCCGGGATACCAACGCACAGATACGCAGTATTTT. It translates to CASSQWPGYQRTDTQYF.